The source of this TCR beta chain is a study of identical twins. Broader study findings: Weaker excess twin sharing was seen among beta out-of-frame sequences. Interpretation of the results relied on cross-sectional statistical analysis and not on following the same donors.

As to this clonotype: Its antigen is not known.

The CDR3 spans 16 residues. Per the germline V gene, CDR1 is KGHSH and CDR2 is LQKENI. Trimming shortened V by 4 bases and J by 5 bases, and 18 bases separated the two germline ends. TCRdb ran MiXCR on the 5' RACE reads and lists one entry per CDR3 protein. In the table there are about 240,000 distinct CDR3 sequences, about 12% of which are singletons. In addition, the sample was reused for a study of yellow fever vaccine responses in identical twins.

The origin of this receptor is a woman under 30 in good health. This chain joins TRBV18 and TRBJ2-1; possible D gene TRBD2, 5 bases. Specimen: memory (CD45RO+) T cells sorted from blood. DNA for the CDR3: TGTGCCAGCTCACTCTCAGGTAGCCGGGGAGACAATGAGCAGTTCTTC. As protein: CASSLSGSRGDNEQFF.